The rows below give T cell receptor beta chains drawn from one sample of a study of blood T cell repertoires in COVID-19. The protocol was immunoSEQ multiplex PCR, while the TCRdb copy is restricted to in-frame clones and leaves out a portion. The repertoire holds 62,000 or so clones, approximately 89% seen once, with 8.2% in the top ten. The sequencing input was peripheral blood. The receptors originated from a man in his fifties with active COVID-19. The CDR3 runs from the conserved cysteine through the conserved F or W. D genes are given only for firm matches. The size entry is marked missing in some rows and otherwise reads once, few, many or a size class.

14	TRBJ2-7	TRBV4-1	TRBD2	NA	CASSPRRGSYEQYF	TGCGCCAGCAGCCCCCGGCGGGGGAGTTACGAGCAGTACTTC
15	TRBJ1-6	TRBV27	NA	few	CASSLGDRWSSPLHF	TGTGCCAGCAGTTTAGGAGACAGGTGGAGTTCACCCCTCCACTTT
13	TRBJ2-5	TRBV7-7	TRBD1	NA	CASSSTGEETQYF	TGTGCCAGCAGCTCTACAGGGGAAGAGACCCAGTACTTC
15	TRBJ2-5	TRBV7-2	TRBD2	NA	CASRPDRGREETQYF	TGTGCCAGCAGACCCGACAGAGGGAGGGAAGAGACCCAGTACTTC
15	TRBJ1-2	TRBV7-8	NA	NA	CASSLGGPESYGYTF	TGTGCCAGCAGCTTAGGGGGGCCGGAGAGCTATGGCTACACCTTC
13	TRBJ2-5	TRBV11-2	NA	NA	CASSLVARGTQYF	TGTGCCAGCAGCCTGGTAGCTCGGGGGACCCAGTACTTC
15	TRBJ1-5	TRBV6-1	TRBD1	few	CASSELQGANQPQHF	TGTGCCAGCAGTGAACTCCAGGGGGCGAATCAGCCCCAGCATTTT
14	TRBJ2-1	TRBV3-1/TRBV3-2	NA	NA	CASSQGRTVNEQFF	TGTGCCAGCAGCCAAGGGCGGACAGTTAATGAGCAGTTCTTC
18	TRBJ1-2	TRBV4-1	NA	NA	CASSQDPRQRLTSYGYTF	TGCGCCAGCAGCCAAGATCCTCGGCAGCGGCTCACTTCCTATGGCTACACCTTC
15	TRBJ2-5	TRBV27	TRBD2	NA	CASSFSGGAWETQYF	TGTGCCAGCAGTTTTTCCGGGGGGGCCTGGGAGACCCAGTACTTC
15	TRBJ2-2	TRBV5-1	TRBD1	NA	CASSLNGQGNGELFF	TGCGCCAGCAGCTTGAATGGACAGGGGAACGGGGAGCTGTTTTTT
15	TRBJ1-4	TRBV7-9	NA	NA	CASSNYRASDEKLFF	TGTGCCAGCAGCAATTACAGGGCATCGGATGAAAAACTGTTTTTT
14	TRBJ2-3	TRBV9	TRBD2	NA	CASSLSGGKDTQYF	TGTGCCAGCAGCCTTTCGGGGGGTAAAGATACGCAGTATTTT